Listed here is a single T cell receptor beta chain. No cognate antigen has been identified for it. One base away there is no much larger clone; base qualities are not given. This specimen belongs to a study of control samples from healthy donors and cancer patients (dated by TCRdb to the early 2020s). Deletion took 4 bases off V and 5 bases off J, with a span of 18 bases between the germline ends. Taken from cysteine to phenylalanine, the CDR3 has 15 residues. Left in the record is the CDR3 DNA by itself, 45 bases read in frame from the first base. The germline V gene supplies CDR1 SGDLS and CDR2 YYNGEE. Receptors were amplified or captured by the immunoSEQ multiplex PCR assay. TCRdb holds this immuneACCESS table with in-frame rearrangements only. Some clones are missing; in checked studies, unresolved V genes explain under half, and the rest has no known cause. The sample includes 150,000 or so clones, with roughly 92% observed a single time. Roughly 0.7% of the sample lies in the top ten.

Sequenced material: blood. This sequence originates from a young woman in good health. Rearrangement joined TRBV9 to TRBJ1-1, with no confident D gene call. The CDR3 protein is CASSPRDEVGTEAFF. In nucleotides, the sequence is TGTGCCAGCAGCCCCCGAGACGAGGTTGGGACTGAAGCTTTCTTT.